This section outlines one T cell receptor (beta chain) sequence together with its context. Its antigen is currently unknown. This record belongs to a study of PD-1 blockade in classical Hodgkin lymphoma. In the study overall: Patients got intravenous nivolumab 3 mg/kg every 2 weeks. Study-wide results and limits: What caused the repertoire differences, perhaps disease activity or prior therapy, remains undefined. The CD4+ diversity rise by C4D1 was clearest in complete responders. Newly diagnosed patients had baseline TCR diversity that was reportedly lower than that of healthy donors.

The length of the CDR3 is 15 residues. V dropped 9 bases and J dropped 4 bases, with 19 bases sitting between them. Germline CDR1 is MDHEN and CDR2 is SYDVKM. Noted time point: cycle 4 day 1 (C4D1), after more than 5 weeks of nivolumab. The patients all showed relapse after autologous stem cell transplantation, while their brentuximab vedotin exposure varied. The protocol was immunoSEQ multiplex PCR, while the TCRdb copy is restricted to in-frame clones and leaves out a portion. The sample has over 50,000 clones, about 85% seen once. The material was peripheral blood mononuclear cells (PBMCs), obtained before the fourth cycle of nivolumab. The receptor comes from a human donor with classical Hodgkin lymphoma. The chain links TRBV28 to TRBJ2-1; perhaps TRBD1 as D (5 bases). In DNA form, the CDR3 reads TGTGCCAGTCGTTTCGAGTCTACAGGATACAATGAGCAGTTCTTC. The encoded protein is CASRFESTGYNEQFF.